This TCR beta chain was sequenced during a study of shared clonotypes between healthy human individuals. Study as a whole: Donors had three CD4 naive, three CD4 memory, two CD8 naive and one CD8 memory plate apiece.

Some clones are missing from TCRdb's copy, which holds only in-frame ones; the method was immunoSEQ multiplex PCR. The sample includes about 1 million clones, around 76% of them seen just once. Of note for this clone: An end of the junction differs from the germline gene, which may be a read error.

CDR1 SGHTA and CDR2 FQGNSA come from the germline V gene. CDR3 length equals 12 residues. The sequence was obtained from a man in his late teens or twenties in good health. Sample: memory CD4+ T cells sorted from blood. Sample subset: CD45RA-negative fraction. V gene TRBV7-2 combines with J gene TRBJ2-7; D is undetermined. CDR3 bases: TGTGCCAGCAGCAACGGATATACTACCAGTCGCTTC. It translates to CASSNGYTTSRF.